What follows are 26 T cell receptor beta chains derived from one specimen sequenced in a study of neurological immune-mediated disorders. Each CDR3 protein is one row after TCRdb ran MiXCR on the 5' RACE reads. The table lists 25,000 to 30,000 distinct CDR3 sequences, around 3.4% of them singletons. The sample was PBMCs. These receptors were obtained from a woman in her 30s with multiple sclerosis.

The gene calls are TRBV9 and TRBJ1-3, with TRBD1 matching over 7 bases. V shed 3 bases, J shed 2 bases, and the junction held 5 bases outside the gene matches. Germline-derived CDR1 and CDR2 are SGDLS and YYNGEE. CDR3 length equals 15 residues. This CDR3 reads CASSGMTGTGNTIYF. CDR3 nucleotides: TGTGCCAGCAGCGGCATGACAGGGACTGGAAACACCATATATTTT.

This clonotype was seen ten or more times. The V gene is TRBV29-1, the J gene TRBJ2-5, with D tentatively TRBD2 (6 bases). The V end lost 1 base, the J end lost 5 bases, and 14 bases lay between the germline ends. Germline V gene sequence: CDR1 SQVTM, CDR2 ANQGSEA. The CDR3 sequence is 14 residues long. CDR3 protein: CSVEAPKGRETQYF. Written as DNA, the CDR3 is TGCAGCGTTGAAGCACCCAAGGGGAGGGAGACCCAGTACTTC. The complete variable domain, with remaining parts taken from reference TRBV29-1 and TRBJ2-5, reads SAVISQKPSRDICQRGTSLTIQCQVDSQVTMMFWYRQQPGQSLTLIATANQGSEATYESGFVIDKFPISRPNLTFSTLTVSNMSPEDSSIYLCSVEAPKGRETQYFGPGTRLLVL.

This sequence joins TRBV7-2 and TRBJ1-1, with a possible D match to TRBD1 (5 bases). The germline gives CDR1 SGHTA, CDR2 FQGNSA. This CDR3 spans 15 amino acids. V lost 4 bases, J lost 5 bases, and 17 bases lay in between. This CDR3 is CASSWSRDPGTEAFF. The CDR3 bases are TGTGCCAGCAGCTGGAGCAGGGATCCCGGAACTGAAGCTTTCTTT. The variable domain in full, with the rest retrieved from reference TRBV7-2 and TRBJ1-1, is GAGVSQSPSNKVTEKGKDVELRCDPISGHTALYWYRQSLGQGLEFLIYFQGNSAPDKSGLPSDRFSAERTGGSVSTLTIQRTQQEDSAVYLCASSWSRDPGTEAFFGQGTRLTVV.

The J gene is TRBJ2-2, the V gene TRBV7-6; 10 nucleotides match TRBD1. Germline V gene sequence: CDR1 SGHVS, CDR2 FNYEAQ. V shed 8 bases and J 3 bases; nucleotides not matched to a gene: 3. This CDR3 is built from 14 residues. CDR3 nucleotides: TGTGCCAGCCAGACAGGGGGCTACACCGGGGAGCTGTTTTTT. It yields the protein CASQTGGYTGELFF.

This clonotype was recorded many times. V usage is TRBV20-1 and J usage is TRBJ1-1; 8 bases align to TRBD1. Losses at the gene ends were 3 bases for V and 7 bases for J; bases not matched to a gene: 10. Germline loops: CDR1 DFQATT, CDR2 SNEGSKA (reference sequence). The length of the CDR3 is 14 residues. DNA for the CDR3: TGCAGTGCTAGTGGGGAGACAGGGGAAGATGAAGCTTTCTTT. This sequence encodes CSASGETGEDEAFF.

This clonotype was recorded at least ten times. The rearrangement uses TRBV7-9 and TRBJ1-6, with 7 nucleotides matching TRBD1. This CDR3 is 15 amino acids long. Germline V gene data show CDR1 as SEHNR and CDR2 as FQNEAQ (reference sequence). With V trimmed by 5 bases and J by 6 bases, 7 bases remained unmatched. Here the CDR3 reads CASSQGDRLNSPLHF. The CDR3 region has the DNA TGTGCCAGCAGCCAAGGGGACAGACTTAATTCACCCCTCCACTTT.

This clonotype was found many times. Written as DNA, the CDR3 is TGTGCCAGCTCACCACGGCAGGGGGCCTCCTACAATGAGCAGTTCTTC. Amino acids: CASSPRQGASYNEQFF. The chain uses TRBV18 and TRBJ2-1, with 8 bases lining up with TRBD1. The CDR3 has 16 amino acids. CDR1 is KGHSH and CDR2 is LQKENI in the germline V gene. Trimming took 1 base from V and 0 from J; bases not matched to a gene: 2.

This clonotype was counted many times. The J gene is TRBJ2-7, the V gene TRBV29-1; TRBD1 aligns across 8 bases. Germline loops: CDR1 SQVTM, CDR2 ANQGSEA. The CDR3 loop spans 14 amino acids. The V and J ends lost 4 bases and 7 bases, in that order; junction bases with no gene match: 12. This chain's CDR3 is CSVVRVRGQWEQYF. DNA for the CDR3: TGCAGCGTTGTTCGAGTCAGGGGGCAATGGGAGCAGTACTTC.

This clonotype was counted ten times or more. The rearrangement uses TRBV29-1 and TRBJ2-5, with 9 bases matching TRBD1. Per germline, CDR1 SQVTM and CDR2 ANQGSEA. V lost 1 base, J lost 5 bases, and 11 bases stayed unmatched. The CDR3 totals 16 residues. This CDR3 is CSVEAGTGLGWETQYF. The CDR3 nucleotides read TGCAGCGTTGAAGCAGGGACAGGGTTAGGTTGGGAGACCCAGTACTTC.

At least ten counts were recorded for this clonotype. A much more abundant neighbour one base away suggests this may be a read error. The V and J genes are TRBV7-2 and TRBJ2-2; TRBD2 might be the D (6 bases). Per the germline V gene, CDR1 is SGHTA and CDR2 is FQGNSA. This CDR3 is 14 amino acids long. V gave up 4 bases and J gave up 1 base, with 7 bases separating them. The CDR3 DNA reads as TGTGCCAGCAGCTGGGGGGTGAACACCGGGGAGCTGTTTTTT. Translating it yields CASSWGVNTGELFF. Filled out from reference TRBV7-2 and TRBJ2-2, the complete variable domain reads GAGVSQSPSNKVTEKGKDVELRCDPISGHTALYWYRQSLGQGLEFLIYFQGNSAPDKSGLPSDRFSAERTGGSVSTLTIQRTQQEDSAVYLCASSWGVNTGELFFGEGSRLTVL.

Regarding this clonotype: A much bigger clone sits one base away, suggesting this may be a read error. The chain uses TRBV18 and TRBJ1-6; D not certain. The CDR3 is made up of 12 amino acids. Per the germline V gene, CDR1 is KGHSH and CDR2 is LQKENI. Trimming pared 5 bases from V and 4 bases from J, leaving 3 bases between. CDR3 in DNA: TGTGCCAGCTCAGAATATAATTCACCCCTCCACTTT. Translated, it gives CASSEYNSPLHF.

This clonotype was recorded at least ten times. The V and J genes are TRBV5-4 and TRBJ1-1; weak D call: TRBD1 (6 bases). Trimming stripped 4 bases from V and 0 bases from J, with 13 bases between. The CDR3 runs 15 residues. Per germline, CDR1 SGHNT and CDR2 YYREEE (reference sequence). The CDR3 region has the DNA TGTGCCAGCAGCAAGCCCGGGACACTGAACACTGAAGCTTTCTTT. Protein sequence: CASSKPGTLNTEAFF. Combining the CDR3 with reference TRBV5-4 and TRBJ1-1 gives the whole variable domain ETGVTQSPTHLIKTRGQQVTLRCSSQSGHNTVSWYQQALGQGPQFIFQYYREEENGRGNFPPRFSGLQFPNYSSELNVNALELDDSALYLCASSKPGTLNTEAFFGQGTRLTVV.

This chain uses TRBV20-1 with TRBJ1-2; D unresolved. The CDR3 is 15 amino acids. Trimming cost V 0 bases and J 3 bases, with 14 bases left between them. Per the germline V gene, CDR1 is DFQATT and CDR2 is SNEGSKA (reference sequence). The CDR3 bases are TGCAGTGCTAGAGATAGGACCCGAGGAGACTATGGCTACACCTTC. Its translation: CSARDRTRGDYGYTF.

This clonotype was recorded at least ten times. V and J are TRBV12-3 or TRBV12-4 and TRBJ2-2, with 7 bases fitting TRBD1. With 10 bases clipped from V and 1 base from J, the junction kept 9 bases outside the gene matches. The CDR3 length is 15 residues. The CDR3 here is CATKGGRVNTGELFF. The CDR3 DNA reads TGTGCCACCAAAGGGGGCAGGGTGAACACCGGGGAGCTGTTTTTT.

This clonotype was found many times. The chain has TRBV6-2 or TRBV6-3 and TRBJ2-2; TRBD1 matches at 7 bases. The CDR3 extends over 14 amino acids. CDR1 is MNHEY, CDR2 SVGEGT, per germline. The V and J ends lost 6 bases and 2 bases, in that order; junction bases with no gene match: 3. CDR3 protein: CASRRTGNTGELFF. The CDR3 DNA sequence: TGTGCCAGCAGAAGGACAGGCAACACCGGGGAGCTGTTTTTT.

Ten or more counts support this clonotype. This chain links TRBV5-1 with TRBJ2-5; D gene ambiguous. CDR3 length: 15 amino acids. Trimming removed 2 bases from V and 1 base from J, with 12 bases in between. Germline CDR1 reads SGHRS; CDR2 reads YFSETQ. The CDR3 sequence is CASSFEVGPQETQYF. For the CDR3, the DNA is TGCGCCAGCAGCTTCGAGGTCGGCCCCCAAGAGACCCAGTACTTC.

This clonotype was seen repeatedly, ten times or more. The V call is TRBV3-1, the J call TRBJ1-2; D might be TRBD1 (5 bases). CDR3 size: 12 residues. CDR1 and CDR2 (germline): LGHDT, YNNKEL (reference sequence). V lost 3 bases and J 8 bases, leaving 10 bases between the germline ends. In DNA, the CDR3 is TGTGCCAGCAGCCAGCAGACAGCGGGCTACACCTTC. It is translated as CASSQQTAGYTF. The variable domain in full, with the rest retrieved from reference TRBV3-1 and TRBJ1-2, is DTAVSQTPKYLVTQMGNDKSIKCEQNLGHDTMYWYKQDSKKFLKIMFSYNNKELIINETVPNRFSPKSPDKAHLNLHINSLELGDSAVYFCASSQQTAGYTFGSGTRLTVV.

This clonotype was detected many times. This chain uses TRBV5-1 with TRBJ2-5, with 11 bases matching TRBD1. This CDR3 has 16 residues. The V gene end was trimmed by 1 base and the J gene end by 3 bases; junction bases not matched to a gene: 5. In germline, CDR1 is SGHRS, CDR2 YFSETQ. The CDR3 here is CASSLPGDRGKETQYF. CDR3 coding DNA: TGCGCCAGCAGCTTGCCAGGGGACAGGGGGAAAGAGACCCAGTACTTC. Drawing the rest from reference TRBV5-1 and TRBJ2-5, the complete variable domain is KAGVTQTPRYLIKTRGQQVTLSCSPISGHRSVSWYQQTPGQGLQFLFEYFSETQRNKGNFPGRFSGRQFSNSRSEMNVSTLELGDSALYLCASSLPGDRGKETQYFGPGTRLLVL.

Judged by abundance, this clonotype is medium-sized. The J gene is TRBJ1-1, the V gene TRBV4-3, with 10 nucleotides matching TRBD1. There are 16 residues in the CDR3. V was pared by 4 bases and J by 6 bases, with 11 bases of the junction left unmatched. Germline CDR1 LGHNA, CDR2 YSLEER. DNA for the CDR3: TGCGCCAGCAGCCGCGGGACAGGGGCTCGGGCCTCTGAAGCTTTCTTT. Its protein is CASSRGTGARASEAFF.

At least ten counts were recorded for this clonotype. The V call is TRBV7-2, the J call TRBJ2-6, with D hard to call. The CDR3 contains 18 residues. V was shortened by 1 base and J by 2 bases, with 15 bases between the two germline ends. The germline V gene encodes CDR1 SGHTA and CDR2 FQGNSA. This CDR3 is CASSLGGYGTAGANVLTF. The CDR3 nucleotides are TGTGCCAGCAGCTTAGGAGGTTATGGAACGGCTGGGGCCAACGTCCTGACTTTC.

The CDR3 DNA sequence: TGCAGTGCCCCCACCCAGAACACTGAAGCTTTCTTT. It is translated as CSAPTQNTEAFF. V gene TRBV20-1 combines with J gene TRBJ1-1, with unresolved D. Per germline, CDR1 DFQATT and CDR2 SNEGSKA (reference sequence). The ends were cut back, 6 bases at V and 1 base at J, with 9 bases in the middle. The CDR3 length is 12 residues.

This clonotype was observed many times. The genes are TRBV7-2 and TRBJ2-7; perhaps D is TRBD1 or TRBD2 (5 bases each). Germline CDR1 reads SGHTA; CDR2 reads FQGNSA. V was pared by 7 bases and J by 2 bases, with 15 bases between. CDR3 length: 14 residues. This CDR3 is CASTGDGATYEQYF. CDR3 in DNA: TGTGCCAGCACCGGCGACGGGGCCACCTACGAGCAGTACTTC. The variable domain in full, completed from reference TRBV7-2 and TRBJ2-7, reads GAGVSQSPSNKVTEKGKDVELRCDPISGHTALYWYRQSLGQGLEFLIYFQGNSAPDKSGLPSDRFSAERTGGSVSTLTIQRTQQEDSAVYLCASTGDGATYEQYFGPGTRLTVT.

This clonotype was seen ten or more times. As DNA, the CDR3 is TGCGCCAGCAGCTTAGGGACAGGGGGTCAAGAGACCCAGTACTTC. Amino acid sequence: CASSLGTGGQETQYF. The rearrangement links TRBV5-1 to TRBJ2-5, with 11 bases fitting TRBD1. This CDR3 is built from 15 residues. The trim removed 2 bases at V and 2 bases at J, leaving 2 bases unmatched. Germline assignment: CDR1 SGHRS and CDR2 YFSETQ.

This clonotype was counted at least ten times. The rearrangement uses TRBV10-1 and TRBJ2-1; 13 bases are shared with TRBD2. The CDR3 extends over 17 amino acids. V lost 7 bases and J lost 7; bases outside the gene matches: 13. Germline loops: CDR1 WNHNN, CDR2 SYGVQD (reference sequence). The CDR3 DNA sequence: TGCGCCAGCATTCAGTCAGGGGGGACTAGCGGGACTAATGAGCAGTTCTTC. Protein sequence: CASIQSGGTSGTNEQFF.

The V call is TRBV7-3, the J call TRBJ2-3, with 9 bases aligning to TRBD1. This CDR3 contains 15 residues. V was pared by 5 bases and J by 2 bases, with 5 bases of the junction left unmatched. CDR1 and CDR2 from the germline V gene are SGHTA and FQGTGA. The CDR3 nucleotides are TGTGCCAGCAGCGCCGGACAGGGGTACACAGATACGCAGTATTTT. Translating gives CASSAGQGYTDTQYF.

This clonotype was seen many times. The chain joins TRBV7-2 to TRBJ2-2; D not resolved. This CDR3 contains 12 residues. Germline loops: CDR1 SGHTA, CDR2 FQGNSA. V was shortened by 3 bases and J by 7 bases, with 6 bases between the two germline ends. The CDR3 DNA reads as TGTGCCAGCAGCTTTACACGCGGGGAGCTGTTTTTT. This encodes CASSFTRGELFF.